A selection of T cell receptor beta chains follows, all from one sample in a study of blood T cell repertoires in COVID-19. The assay was immunoSEQ multiplex PCR, and TCRdb's table has in-frame clones only and misses some. The table shows 100,000 to 140,000 clones, with about 89% occurring only once. The sequencing sample was made of peripheral blood. The receptor set was obtained from a man aged 40-55 years with active or convalescent COVID-19. Both conserved end residues are part of each CDR3.

TRBV29-1	TRBJ1-4	CSVEPRDEKLFF
TRBV28	TRBJ2-2	CASSLPGTGELFF
TRBV21-1	TRBJ1-1	CASSKMEKGAETFMNTEAFF
TRBV9	TRBJ2-7	CASSVGVSGSYEQYF
TRBV30	TRBJ1-2	CAWSMTGFDGYTF
TRBV15	TRBJ2-1	CATDRDRGGNEQFF
TRBV7-6	TRBJ2-7	CASSERSPVYEQYF
TRBV5-1	TRBJ1-2	CASSLFSAGQGEGYTF
TRBV19	TRBJ2-1	CASSPLGQGTDEQFF
TRBV7-8	TRBJ1-6	CASSPMRQGPLHF
TRBV11-2	TRBJ2-1	CASILGAGGPGNEQFF
TRBV12-5	TRBJ2-7	CASGFPEGQGDREQYF
TRBV7-2	TRBJ2-1	CAGADRGNYNEQFF
TRBV18	TRBJ2-5	CASTKTGPETQYF
TRBV7-2	TRBJ2-5	CASSLTGVRETQYF
TRBV24-1	TRBJ1-5	CATTTGNNQPQHF
TRBV25-1	TRBJ2-7	CASSQGVGYEQYF
TRBV2	TRBJ2-1	CASSSQFF
TRBV4-1	TRBJ2-1	CASSTPGLAGNNEQFF
TRBV19	TRBJ2-5	CASRSGASGQETQYF
TRBV7-3	TRBJ2-2	CASSSDSNTGELFF
TRBV6-5	TRBJ1-1	CASRRDRGIYAEAFF
TRBV7-2	TRBJ2-3	CASSAAPGVVGTAPYF
TRBV6-5	TRBJ1-2	CASLPRGVQRGYTF
TRBV7-2	TRBJ1-2	CASSLDSWYRDYGYTF
TRBV18	TRBJ1-1	CASSPPARGFNTEAFF
TRBV6-5	TRBJ1-5	CASSPMGTGSQPQHF
TRBV5-6	TRBJ1-1	CASSLGTGDAFF